A selection of T cell receptor beta chains follows, all from one sample in a study of CD8+ T cells in alopecia areata. TCRdb's copy holds only in-frame clones and misses some; the assay was immunoSEQ multiplex PCR. The sample shows fewer than 150,000 clones, around two fifths of them seen only once. The source material was CD4+ T cells sorted from blood. These receptor sequences come from a human donor with alopecia areata. The CDR3 runs from the conserved cysteine through the conserved F or W. Each record gives: CDR3 length, J gene, D gene, V gene, clone size, CDR3 DNA, CDR3 protein. A D gene is named only where the DNA matches it firmly. Size tells how often a clone was seen (once, few, many) or the class of an expanded clone, and some rows leave it out.

>14|TRBJ1-2|TRBD1|TRBV2|.
TGTGCCAGCCTCAAGGAGGGGGCGCGATATGGCTACACCTTC
CASLKEGARYGYTF
>18|TRBJ2-3|TRBD2|TRBV29-1|few
TGCAGCGTTCCCCCCGGGGTCAGGACTAGCGGGAGGGCAGATACGCAGTATTTT
CSVPPGVRTSGRADTQYF
>15|TRBJ2-7|TRBD1|TRBV29-1|.
TGCAGCGTTGCGAGACAGGGTCATGAGGTTCGTGAGCAGTACTTC
CSVARQGHEVREQYF
>13|TRBJ2-5|.|TRBV7-9|.
TGTGCCAGCAGCTTATACTCCAAAGAGACCCAGTACTTC
CASSLYSKETQYF
>15|TRBJ1-2|TRBD1|TRBV2|.
TGTGCCAGCAGCGTTGAGACAGGGGGTGACTATGGCTACACCTTC
CASSVETGGDYGYTF
>13|TRBJ2-7|.|TRBV19|.
TGTGCCAGTAGTATCTCAGGGACCTACGAGCAGTACTTC
CASSISGTYEQYF
>12|TRBJ1-2|.|TRBV28|.
TGTGCCAGCACCTCGGACACAGTCGGCTACACCTTC
CASTSDTVGYTF
>16|TRBJ2-2|.|TRBV30|few
TGTGCCTGGAGTGTACTGAGGGGATCGGACACCGGGGAGCTGTTTTTT
CAWSVLRGSDTGELFF
>16|TRBJ2-7|.|TRBV5-6|once
TGTGCCAGCAGCTTGCTGGGCATTACCCCCTCCTACGAGCAGTACTTC
CASSLLGITPSYEQYF
>14|TRBJ2-3|.|TRBV6-5|.
TGTGCCAGCAGTGAACAGGGCTTCACAGATACGCAGTATTTT
CASSEQGFTDTQYF
>14|TRBJ2-5|.|TRBV7-2|few
TGTGCCAGCAGCTTTGGGGGCCGGGGAGAGACCCAGTACTTC
CASSFGGRGETQYF
>14|TRBJ2-7|TRBD1|TRBV29-1|few
TGCAGCGTACAGGGGGCCCCTGGCTCCTACGAGCAGTACTTC
CSVQGAPGSYEQYF
>14|TRBJ2-2|.|TRBV14|few
TGTGCCAGCAGCCAAGTTCGAACGACCGGGGAGCTGTTTTTT
CASSQVRTTGELFF
>14|TRBJ2-1|TRBD2|TRBV29-1|.
TGCAGCGTTGAACAGGCGCCCGGGGGGGATGAGCAGTTCTTC
CSVEQAPGGDEQFF
>13|TRBJ2-1|.|TRBV4-3|.
TGCGCCAGCAGGGTCCGGCACCTCAATGAGCAGTTCTTC
CASRVRHLNEQFF
>13|TRBJ2-5|.|TRBV7-9|many
TGTGCCAGCCTCCAGGAAAATCAAGAGACCCAGTACTTC
CASLQENQETQYF
>15|TRBJ2-2|.|TRBV19|.
TGTGCCAGTAGTACCGCTACTCCGAACACCGGGGAGCTGTTTTTT
CASSTATPNTGELFF
>14|TRBJ2-2|.|TRBV7-9|few
TGTGCCAGCATTGGGGCGGCGAACACCGGGGAGCTGTTTTTT
CASIGAANTGELFF
>14|TRBJ1-4|.|TRBV7-9|few
TGTGCCAGCAGCGCACCAAGGTTGGGTGAAAAACTGTTTTTT
CASSAPRLGEKLFF
>12|TRBJ2-1|.|TRBV29-1|few
TGCAGCGTTGGTCTAGTTAGCAATGAGCAGTTCTTC
CSVGLVSNEQFF
>16|TRBJ2-2|TRBD1|TRBV7-9|few
TGTGCCAGCAGCTCACAGACAGGGGGCATGGCCGGGGAGCTGTTTTTT
CASSSQTGGMAGELFF
>12|TRBJ1-1|.|TRBV5-1|.
TGCGCCAGCAGTCGGGACCTTGTTGAAGCTTTCTTT
CASSRDLVEAFF
>15|TRBJ2-3|TRBD2|TRBV7-2|few
TGTGCCAGCAGCTTTGCTAGCGGGAGAACAGATACGCAGTATTTT
CASSFASGRTDTQYF
>16|TRBJ2-3|.|TRBV7-9|.
TGTGCCAGCAGTCGCGGGACAGTGCGATTACCAGATACGCAGTATTTT
CASSRGTVRLPDTQYF
>14|TRBJ1-1|.|TRBV29-1|few
TGCAGCGCCCGTTTCAGAGGCGGAATTATAGAAGCTTTCTTT
CSARFRGGIIEAFF
>12|TRBJ1-1|.|TRBV29-1|few
TGCAGCGTTATGGTGGGCAACACTGAAGCTTTCTTT
CSVMVGNTEAFF